This T cell receptor beta chain was retrieved from a study of cytomegalovirus exposure and HLA in healthy donors. The germline gives CDR1 MNHEY, CDR2 SMNVEV (reference sequence). The CDR3 length is 13 residues. Trimming removed 5 bases from V and 3 bases from J; junction bases left unmatched: 3. In the PCR, 60 Vbeta and 13 Jbeta primers were used. TCRdb keeps only in-frame clones here, not all; method: immunoSEQ multiplex PCR. The table shows approximately 200,000 clones, with approximately 80% occurring only once. This clonotype was sampled from a boy younger than 10 in good health and CMV-seronegative. This chain connects TRBV27 to TRBJ2-7; 8 positions match TRBD1. The sequenced material came from PBMCs. The CDR3 bases are TGTGCCAGCAGTGGGGACAGGCGCTACGAGCAGTACTTC. It specifies CASSGDRRYEQYF.